The TCR beta chain described here comes from a study of CD4 T cells in relation to SARS-CoV-2 and coronaviruses. Study information: ViraFEST: approximately 10-day antigen culture of PBMCs, then TCR beta CDR3 sequencing. Crossreactive spike epitopes shared across donors were mapped to their HLA restriction. The study's findings and limits: Culture-expanded clones reflect memory recall rather than primary priming during culture.

For 10 days, 10^5 sorted CD4+ cells grew with T cell-depleted PBMCs and CEF. Sequencing was performed with immunoSEQ multiplex PCR; in TCRdb, only in-frame clones are kept and a portion is missing. Of about 43,000 clones listed, around 80% are singletons. With respect to this clone: Its antigen is undetermined.

Trimming took 4 bases from V and 3 from J, leaving 7 bases between them. Germline V CDR1 and CDR2: GTSNPN, SVGIG (reference sequence). The CDR3 runs 13 residues. The sample comprised naive CD4+ T cells from PBMCs, cultured in vitro. Subset reported: naive CD4+ T cells isolated by negative enrichment. This receptor was identified in an adult with COVID-19. This chain links TRBV30 with TRBJ1-6; tentatively, D is TRBD1 (5 bases). CDR3 nucleotides: TGTGCCTGGACCAGGGACTATAATTCACCCCTCCACTTT. This codes for CAWTRDYNSPLHF. Filled out from reference TRBV30 and TRBJ1-6, the complete variable domain reads SQTIHQWPATLVQPVGSPLSLECTVEGTSNPNLYWYRQAAGRGLQLLFYSVGIGQISSEVPQNLSASRPQDRQFILSSKKLLLSDSGFYLCAWTRDYNSPLHFGNGTRLTVT.